These 21 T cell receptor beta chains share one sample of origin, sequenced in a study of PD-1 blockade in classical Hodgkin lymphoma. Described time point: cycle 4 day 1 (C4D1), after around six weeks of nivolumab. Every patient had relapsed following autologous stem cell transplantation, and cohorts differed in brentuximab vedotin exposure. Some clones are missing from TCRdb's copy, which holds only in-frame ones; the method was immunoSEQ multiplex PCR. The sample shows 40,000 to 55,000 clones, approximately 80% of them seen only once. The starting material was peripheral blood mononuclear cells (PBMCs), obtained before the fourth cycle of nivolumab. These receptors were obtained from a human donor with classical Hodgkin lymphoma.

The CDR3 DNA reads as TGTGCCAGCTCCCCCACCCAATCGCACTCCTACGAGCAGTACTTC. Its translation: CASSPTQSHSYEQYF. The chain combines TRBV18 with TRBJ2-7, with D unclear. Per germline, CDR1 KGHSH and CDR2 LQKENI. The CDR3 length is 15 residues. V was pared by 6 bases and J by 0 bases, with 15 bases between.

This clone was seen just once. The chain is built from TRBV9 and TRBJ2-1; D ambiguous. V lost 3 bases and J 5 bases, leaving 9 bases between the germline ends. Germline V CDR1 and CDR2: SGDLS, YYNGEE. The CDR3 extends over 13 amino acids. The CDR3 here is CASSARPDNEQFF. The CDR3 nucleotides are TGTGCCAGCAGCGCCCGTCCCGACAATGAGCAGTTCTTC. The whole variable domain, filled in from reference TRBV9 and TRBJ2-1, reads DSGVTQTPKHLITATGQRVTLRCSPRSGDLSVYWYQQSLDQGLQFLIQYYNGEERAKGNILERFSAQQFPDLHSELNLSSLELGDSALYFCASSARPDNEQFFGPGTRLTVL.

The chain links TRBV5-5 to TRBJ1-6, with D perhaps matching TRBD1 (6 bases). Trimming took 1 base from V and 9 from J, leaving 14 bases between them. Germline assignment: CDR1 SGHKS and CDR2 YYEKEE (reference sequence). CDR3 length: 15 amino acids. The CDR3 protein is CASSLIGGLGSPLHF. DNA of the CDR3: TGTGCCAGCAGCTTGATTGGGGGGCTTGGTTCACCCCTCCACTTT.

The gene calls are TRBV2 and TRBJ1-1; TRBD1 matches at 11 bases. Trimming cost V 4 bases and J 11 bases; bases outside gene matches: 3. Germline-derived CDR1 and CDR2 are SNHLY and FYNNEI. The CDR3 contains 12 residues. The chain's CDR3 is CASSAGDRGAFF. The CDR3 DNA reads TGTGCCAGCAGTGCCGGGGACAGGGGGGCTTTCTTT.

The sample holds a few counts of this clone. The rearrangement uses TRBV5-1 and TRBJ2-7, with TRBD2 identical over 8 bases. V shed 4 bases, J shed 5 bases, and the junction held 8 bases outside the gene matches. This CDR3 region has 14 residues. The germline V gene encodes CDR1 SGHRS and CDR2 YFSETQ. The CDR3 loop is CASSRDGGVDEQYF. As DNA, the CDR3 is TGCGCCAGCAGCCGCGACGGGGGGGTGGACGAGCAGTACTTC.

The CDR3 coding sequence is TGTGCCAGCGCAGCCGATTATGGCTACACCTTC. Residues: CASAADYGYTF. The gene calls are TRBV5-6 and TRBJ1-2; no reliable D call. Trimming stripped 7 bases from V and 5 bases from J, with 9 bases between. CDR3 length equals 11 residues. Germline-derived CDR1 and CDR2 are SGHDT and YYEEEE.

The chain recombines TRBV5-8 with TRBJ2-2, with a tentative D call TRBD2 (6 bases). There are 16 residues in the CDR3. Germline values: CDR1 SGHTS, CDR2 YDEGEE. V lost 5 bases, J lost 1 base, and 15 bases lay in between. CDR3 sequence reads: CASRTLGGKNTGELFF. CDR3 coding DNA: TGTGCCAGCAGGACCCTGGGGGGAAAGAACACCGGGGAGCTGTTTTTT. Full variable domain (rest looked up from reference TRBV5-8 and TRBJ2-2): EAGVTQSPTHLIKTRGQQATLRCSPISGHTSVYWYQQALGLGLQFLLWYDEGEERNRGNFPPRFSGRQFPNYSSELNVNALELEDSALYLCASRTLGGKNTGELFFGEGSRLTVL.

This clone was picked up one time. V gene TRBV5-4 combines with J gene TRBJ1-1; possible D gene TRBD1, 5 bases. This CDR3 is 17 amino acids long. Germline V lookup: CDR1 SGHNT, CDR2 YYREEE (reference sequence). V gave up 0 bases and J gave up 11 bases, with 26 bases separating them. The CDR3 coding sequence is TGTGCCAGCAGCTTGGTCGGGACGGACTTCTACCTCTCTGGGGCTTTCTTT. Translating it yields CASSLVGTDFYLSGAFF.

This clone has only a few counts. V usage is TRBV27 and J usage is TRBJ1-4; 9 bases are shared with TRBD1. CDR3 length: 18 residues. The trim removed 0 bases at V and 2 bases at J, leaving 7 bases unmatched. Per germline, CDR1 MNHEY and CDR2 SMNVEV (reference sequence). In nucleotides, the CDR3 is TGTGCCAGCAGTTTATCGGTACAGGGGGCATGGACTAATGAAAAACTGTTTTTT. Translating gives CASSLSVQGAWTNEKLFF.

This clone has only one observation. J is TRBJ2-1 and V is TRBV15; D is possibly TRBD2 (6 bases). V was shortened by 5 bases and J by 4 bases, with 15 bases between the two germline ends. The CDR3 runs 15 residues. The germline V gene has CDR1 LNHNV and CDR2 YYDKDF (reference sequence). The CDR3 bases are TGTGCCACCAGCCTTATAGCGGCACTGTACAATGAGCAGTTCTTC. It encodes CATSLIAALYNEQFF. Variable domain in full (rest from reference TRBV15 and TRBJ2-1): DAMVIQNPRYQVTQFGKPVTLSCSQTLNHNVMYWYQQKSSQAPKLLFHYYDKDFNNEADTPDNFQSRRPNTSFCFLDIRSPGLGDTAMYLCATSLIAALYNEQFFGPGTRLTVL.

This clone showed up just once. The chain couples TRBV6-5 to TRBJ1-6, with D uncertain. Trimming took 10 bases from V and 10 from J, leaving 20 bases between them. The CDR3 runs 14 residues. Looked up from germline, CDR1 is MNHEY and CDR2 is SVGAGI. The CDR3 DNA sequence: TGTGCCACCATTGCCTTTGCGGTTCAATCACCCCTCCACTTT. The encoded protein is CATIAFAVQSPLHF.

This chain joins TRBV7-8 and TRBJ2-3; D is unclear. CDR1 is SGHVS, CDR2 FQNEAQ, per germline. This CDR3 has 14 amino acids. Trimming pared 3 bases from V and 6 bases from J, leaving 13 bases between. The CDR3 DNA reads as TGTGCCAGCAGCTTTTACTCCAAGGCGGATACGCAGTATTTT. It specifies CASSFYSKADTQYF.

The chain joins TRBV19 to TRBJ2-5, with unresolved D. Germline V gene data show CDR1 as LNHDA and CDR2 as SQIVND (reference sequence). CDR3 length: 14 residues. Trimming removed 5 bases from V and 3 bases from J, with 13 bases in between. CDR3 DNA sequence: TGTGCCAGTAGTTCTGACGGTGGGGAAGAGACCCAGTACTTC. It encodes CASSSDGGEETQYF. The full variable domain, completed using reference TRBV19 and TRBJ2-5, is DGGITQSPKYLFRKEGQNVTLSCEQNLNHDAMYWYRQDPGQGLRLIYYSQIVNDFQKGDIAEGYSVSREKKESFPLTVTSAQKNPTAFYLCASSSDGGEETQYFGPGTRLLVL.

In this sample, this clone turned up a few times. The chain combines TRBV27 with TRBJ2-1; TRBD1 might be the D (5 bases). Germline V CDR1 and CDR2: MNHEY, SMNVEV (reference sequence). This CDR3 comprises 12 residues. Between the trimmed V and J ends, which lost 4 bases and 10 bases, there was a span of 11 bases. CDR3 nucleotide sequence: TGTGCCAGCAGTTACGACCAGGGCGAGCAGTTCTTC. Translating gives CASSYDQGEQFF.

The chain's CDR3 is CASGLDTGELFF. CDR3 sequence (DNA): TGTGCTAGTGGTTTGGATACCGGGGAGCTGTTTTTT. This chain connects TRBV12-5 to TRBJ2-2; D call uncertain. Germline V gene sequence: CDR1 LGHNT, CDR2 FRNRAP. Deletions cut 1 base from V and 5 bases from J, with 2 bases between. This CDR3 spans 12 amino acids.

The CDR3 loop is CASGRQGRSYSPLHF. The CDR3 bases are TGTGCCAGCGGGCGACAGGGAAGGTCGTATTCACCCCTCCACTTT. This chain links TRBV27 with TRBJ1-6; 7 bases line up with TRBD1. CDR1 MNHEY and CDR2 SMNVEV come from the germline V gene (reference sequence). CDR3 length: 15 amino acids. V lost 8 bases and J lost 8; bases outside the gene matches: 12.

This clone was detected a few times. The chain is built from TRBV5-1 and TRBJ1-5; perhaps TRBD1 as D (6 bases). The V end was cut by 2 bases, the J end by 5 bases, with 14 bases between. CDR1 SGHRS and CDR2 YFSETQ come from the germline V gene. CDR3 size: 15 residues. Written as DNA, the CDR3 is TGCGCCAGCAGCTTTAGTGGGGGCAACGATCAGCCCCAGCATTTT. It encodes CASSFSGGNDQPQHF.

The chain employs TRBV11-1 and TRBJ2-3; TRBD2 agrees at 12 bases. Germline lookup yields CDR1 SGHAT and CDR2 FQDESV (reference sequence). After removal of 2 bases from V and 1 base from J, the junction contained 4 bases not matched to a gene. The CDR3 sequence is 17 residues long. The DNA for the CDR3 is TGTGCCAGCAGCTTATGGACTAGCGGGATCGGCACAGATACGCAGTATTTT. Protein: CASSLWTSGIGTDTQYF.

The rearrangement uses TRBV6-5 and TRBJ1-2, with D possibly being TRBD1 (5 bases). CDR1 MNHEY and CDR2 SVGAGI come from the germline V gene. V was pared by 4 bases and J by 2 bases, with 8 bases between. This CDR3 has 13 amino acids. The DNA of the CDR3 is TGTGCCAGCAGTTTGACAGTAAACTATGGCTACACCTTC. Its translation is CASSLTVNYGYTF.

This chain connects TRBV4-3 to TRBJ2-7, with unresolved D. Trimming left V 0 bases short and J 0 bases short, with 9 bases between. Germline CDR1 is LGHNA and CDR2 is YSLEER. The CDR3 loop spans 15 amino acids. The CDR3 reads CASSQDHYGSYEQYF. The CDR3 DNA reads TGCGCCAGCAGCCAAGATCATTACGGCTCCTACGAGCAGTACTTC.

The sample holds many counts of this clone. This chain joins TRBV27 and TRBJ2-1; D is undetermined. The V and J ends lost 3 bases and 6 bases respectively, with 12 bases between them. The CDR3 sequence is 14 residues long. Germline CDR1 is MNHEY and CDR2 is SMNVEV (reference sequence). CDR3 sequence reads: CASSFSDPSNEQFF. The CDR3 coding sequence is TGTGCCAGCAGTTTCTCAGACCCCTCCAATGAGCAGTTCTTC.